This T cell receptor (beta chain) derives from a study of human T cells and chemical hapten exposure. Background on the study: Donors were sensitized with 2% DPC on the upper inner arm.

V lost 5 bases and J lost 4, with 15 bases in between. The germline gives CDR1 SEHNR, CDR2 FQNEAQ (reference sequence). This CDR3 is built from 15 residues. TCRdb used MiXCR to reprocess the RACE reads, holding one entry per CDR3 protein. The sample has around 100,000 distinct CDR3 sequences; 9.5% to 11% are singletons. Time point here: patch test 1, 2 weeks after DPC sensitization. Described treatment: therapeutic diphenylcyclopropenone sensitization with weekly scalp DPC. The sequence derives from a woman aged 40 to 49 with alopecia areata. Some clones in this sample may be carry-over from other donors' samples. The J gene is TRBJ1-5, the V gene TRBV7-9; a possible D gene is TRBD1 (5 bases). The sequencing here drew on whole blood, taken in connection with sensitization to the hapten diphenylcyclopropenone (DPC). CDR3 amino acids: CASSAWDGGNQPQHF. In nucleotides, the CDR3 is TGTGCCAGCAGCGCCTGGGACGGAGGAAATCAGCCCCAGCATTTT.